The 27 T cell receptor beta chains below all came from one sample that was sequenced in a study of T cells expressing NK-cell markers. Each CDR3 protein gets one entry in TCRdb, which reprocessed the 5' RACE reads and gives no DNA. The table lists under 600,000 distinct CDR3 sequences. The sequenced sample consisted of blood T cells: a sorted CD56 or NKG2C T cell subset, CD4+ or CD8+ T cells, or bulk PBMC T cells (not recorded which). The receptors shown here come from a woman aged 50 to 65 in good health.

This chain uses TRBV5-4 with TRBJ2-3; TCRdb gives TRBD1 as the D gene, but with no DNA this cannot be confirmed. CDR1 and CDR2 (germline): SGHNT, YYREEE (reference sequence). This CDR3 spans 18 amino acids. Here the CDR3 reads CASSPGGGSAPSTDTQYF.

The chain recombines TRBV9 with TRBJ1-2. CDR1 and CDR2 (germline): SGDLS, YYNGEE. The CDR3 extends over 14 amino acids. The CDR3 sequence: CASSVQPFNYGYTF.

The chain combines TRBV29-1 with TRBJ1-4; TCRdb designates TRBD1, a call that cannot be tested without DNA. The CDR3 consists of 16 residues. CDR1 SQVTM and CDR2 ANQGSEA come from the germline V gene. The CDR3 is CSVEDRYRQGREKLFF.

The chain carries TRBV21-1 and TRBJ2-1; the TCRdb call, TRBD2, lacks DNA for checking. TRBV21-1 constitutes a pseudogene. The CDR3 contains 14 residues. CDR3 region: CANSGRKAYNEQFF.

This chain uses TRBV20-1 with TRBJ2-7. Germline V CDR1 and CDR2: DFQATT, SNEGSKA (reference sequence). The CDR3 length is 13 residues. The CDR3 is CSASTQLSDEQYF.

This chain joins TRBV5-6 and TRBJ2-5; the TCRdb call, TRBD1, lacks DNA for checking. This CDR3 has 16 residues. CDR1 is SGHDT and CDR2 is YYEEEE in the germline V gene. The CDR3 reads CASSLQGVWQKETQYF. The full variable domain, its missing parts supplied by reference TRBV5-6 and TRBJ2-5, is DAGVTQSPTHLIKTRGQQVTLRCSPKSGHDTVSWYQQALGQGPQFIFQYYEEEERQRGNFPDRFSGHQFPNYSSELNVNALLLGDSALYLCASSLQGVWQKETQYFGPGTRLLVL.

The chain carries TRBV20-1 and TRBJ2-7; TCRdb gives TRBD2 as the D gene, but with no DNA this cannot be confirmed. This CDR3 has 15 residues. Germline loops: CDR1 DFQATT, CDR2 SNEGSKA (reference sequence). The chain's CDR3 is CSARIGTSGSLQQYF.

The CDR3 sequence is CASSRESNEKLFF. V gene TRBV4-1 combines with J gene TRBJ1-4. Germline CDR1 is MGHRA and CDR2 is YSYEKL. The CDR3 has 13 amino acids.

The chain couples TRBV4-2 to TRBJ2-3; TCRdb's D call of TRBD2 is untestable without DNA. Germline assignment: CDR1 LGHNA and CDR2 YNFKEQ. The CDR3 has 14 residues. CDR3: CASSQAGARDTQYF.

The chain joins TRBV29-1 to TRBJ2-1; the TCRdb call, TRBD2, lacks DNA for checking. The CDR3 is 17 residues long. CDR1 and CDR2 (germline): SQVTM, ANQGSEA. The CDR3 here is CSVAGTSGRGWYNEQFF.

CDR3 in amino acids: CATVRLAVYEQYF. V is TRBV24-1 and J is TRBJ2-7; as DNA is missing, the TRBD2 call by TCRdb cannot be tested. The CDR3 has 13 amino acids. Germline CDR1 reads KGHDR; CDR2 reads SFDVKD.

V gene TRBV25-1 combines with J gene TRBJ2-3; TCRdb calls TRBD1, which cannot be checked without DNA. Looked up from germline, CDR1 is MGHDK and CDR2 is SYGVNS. The CDR3 runs 16 residues. This CDR3 is CASSGSGTGGADTQYF.

This rearrangement joins TRBV20-1 to TRBJ2-3; TCRdb's D call, TRBD2, is unchecked because there is no DNA. The CDR3 spans 15 residues. Germline CDR1 is DFQATT and CDR2 is SNEGSKA (reference sequence). CDR3 amino acids: CSVRGGTSGRNTQYF.

The chain has TRBV20-1 and TRBJ2-7; lacking DNA, the TRBD1 call made by TCRdb goes unchecked. The CDR3 totals 14 residues. From germline, CDR1 is DFQATT and CDR2 SNEGSKA (reference sequence). The CDR3: CSARKGQGNYEQYF.

CDR3: CASSALGTGVNEQFF. V and J are TRBV5-1 and TRBJ2-1; with no DNA, the TCRdb D assignment of TRBD1 cannot be verified. CDR1 SGHRS and CDR2 YFSETQ come from the germline V gene. The CDR3 has 15 residues.

The chain uses TRBV5-1 and TRBJ2-2; as DNA is missing, the TRBD2 call by TCRdb cannot be tested. The CDR3 sequence is 15 residues long. Germline CDR1 is SGHRS and CDR2 is YFSETQ. The CDR3 protein is CASSASGKSTGELFF.

The chain has TRBV5-5 and TRBJ2-1; TCRdb selects TRBD2, and the lack of DNA leaves this call unchecked. CDR3 size: 13 residues. Germline CDR1 reads SGHKS; CDR2 reads YYEKEE (reference sequence). The CDR3 loop is CASAVGPFNEQFF. Complete variable domain (other parts from reference TRBV5-5 and TRBJ2-1): DAGVTQSPTHLIKTRGQQVTLRCSPISGHKSVSWYQQVLGQGPQFIFQYYEKEERGRGNFPDRFSARQFPNYSSELNVNALLLGDSALYLCASAVGPFNEQFFGPGTRLTVL.

The chain links TRBV4-1 to TRBJ2-1. The length of the CDR3 is 12 residues. In germline, CDR1 is MGHRA, CDR2 YSYEKL. The CDR3 protein is CASSQVVGEQFF.

The gene calls are TRBV12-3 or TRBV12-4 and TRBJ1-2; TCRdb indicates TRBD1, and absent DNA this call remains unverified. The CDR3 contains 13 residues. CDR3: CASSLQGNYGYTF.

The rearrangement uses TRBV4-1 and TRBJ2-7; absent DNA, TCRdb's TRBD2 call cannot be checked. The germline V gene encodes CDR1 MGHRA and CDR2 YSYEKL. This CDR3 has 15 amino acids. Here the CDR3 reads CASSQRREKTYEQYF.

The chain recombines TRBV14 with TRBJ2-5; without DNA, the TCRdb call of TRBD1 cannot be checked. The germline CDR1 and CDR2 sequences are SGHDN and FVKESK. The CDR3 is made up of 16 amino acids. Here the CDR3 reads CASSPRTFRGQETQYF.

The chain is built from TRBV19 and TRBJ1-6; TCRdb reports TRBD1, a call that lacks DNA to check it against. The CDR3 has 13 amino acids. The germline V gene encodes CDR1 LNHDA and CDR2 SQIVND (reference sequence). The CDR3 sequence is CASSIGTDSPLHF.

The chain carries TRBV11-2 and TRBJ2-7; lacking DNA, the TRBD1 call made by TCRdb goes unchecked. The CDR3 spans 18 residues. Germline values: CDR1 SGHAT, CDR2 FQNNGV. CDR3 loop: CASSPIGRLAGKSYEQYF.

This chain joins TRBV29-1 and TRBJ2-3. Per germline, CDR1 SQVTM and CDR2 ANQGSEA. This CDR3 is 11 amino acids long. This CDR3 is CSVEEPGTQYF.

This rearrangement joins TRBV6-1 to TRBJ2-1. Per the germline V gene, CDR1 is MNHNS and CDR2 is SASEGT. There are 11 residues in the CDR3. The CDR3 loop is CASTSVIEQFF.

The chain has TRBV5-1 and TRBJ2-1. CDR3 size: 12 residues. Germline CDR1 reads SGHRS; CDR2 reads YFSETQ. The CDR3 is CASSLASDRQFF.

V gene TRBV19 combines with J gene TRBJ2-3; TCRdb proposes TRBD1, but this gene call is untestable without DNA. Germline lookup yields CDR1 LNHDA and CDR2 SQIVND (reference sequence). The CDR3 is 15 residues long. The chain's CDR3 is CASSPREGRTDTQYF. The full variable domain, in which reference TRBV19 and TRBJ2-3 provide the parts outside the CDR3, is DGGITQSPKYLFRKEGQNVTLSCEQNLNHDAMYWYRQDPGQGLRLIYYSQIVNDFQKGDIAEGYSVSREKKESFPLTVTSAQKNPTAFYLCASSPREGRTDTQYFGPGTRLTVL.